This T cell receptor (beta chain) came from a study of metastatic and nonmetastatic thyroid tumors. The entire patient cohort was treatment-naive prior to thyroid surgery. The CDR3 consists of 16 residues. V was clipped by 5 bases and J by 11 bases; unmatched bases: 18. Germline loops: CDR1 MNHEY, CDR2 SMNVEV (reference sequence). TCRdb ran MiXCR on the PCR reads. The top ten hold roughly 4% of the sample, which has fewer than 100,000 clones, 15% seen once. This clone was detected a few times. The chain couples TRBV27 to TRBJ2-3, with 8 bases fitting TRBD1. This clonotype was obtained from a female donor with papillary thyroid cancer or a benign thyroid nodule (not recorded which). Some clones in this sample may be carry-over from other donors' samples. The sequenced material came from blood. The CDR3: CASSINSGTGPYEQYF. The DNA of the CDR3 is TGTGCCAGCAGTATCAACTCCGGGACAGGACCCTACGAGCAGTATTTT.